This entry concerns a single T cell receptor (beta chain). Antigen unknown. This record belongs to a study of blood T cells in healthy people across ages. Study-wide points: Measured against age, TCR beta diversity per million T cells decreased in a roughly linear manner. Diversity estimates drawn from one million T cells were deemed underestimates. Donors of long life had a larger count of naive CD4+ cells and greater diversity than aged donors. Researchers said unsorted PBMCs prevented a conclusive naive versus antigen-experienced comparison.

Germline CDR1 SGHAT, CDR2 FQNNGV. The CDR3 sequence is 15 residues long. The germline V and J ends were trimmed by 4 bases and 5 bases, with 17 bases remaining between them. Alongside a J-beta primer mix, a sample-barcoded 5' primer served in a second PCR lasting 7 to 11 cycles. MiXCR, run by TCRdb on the 5' RACE reads, gives a single entry per CDR3 protein. The sample holds roughly 800,000 distinct CDR3 sequences, 58% seen once. The gene calls are TRBV11-2 and TRBJ1-2; a possible D gene is TRBD1 (6 bases). The TCR comes from a man aged 30 to 39 in good health. What was sequenced was blood. CDR3 region: CASSSVQDSLYGYTF. CDR3 sequence (DNA): TGTGCCAGCAGCTCAGTACAGGACAGCCTATATGGCTACACCTTC.